Below are 18 T cell receptor beta chains sequenced from a single sample in a study of blood T cells in healthy people across ages (dated by TCRdb to about 2015). Receptor libraries were prepared by 5' RACE. Data came from an Illumina HiSeq 2500. A second PCR of 7 to 11 cycles was performed with a sample-barcoded 5' primer and a J-beta primer mix. TCRdb's own reprocessing of the public reads used fastp at Q25 and MiXCR and kept productive beta chains. Rows are combined by CDR3 protein, so each entry shows the most common genes and DNA. For this sample the table gives around 710,000 distinct CDR3 sequences, of which approximately 39% were detected only once. 20% to 25% of the sample lies in the top ten. The sequenced sample was blood. The source of these receptors is a woman aged 60 to 75 in good health.

The sample holds a few counts of this clonotype. The rearrangement links TRBV12-3 or TRBV12-4 to TRBJ1-1; 8 positions agree with TRBD1. V trimming: 1 base; J trimming: 2 bases; junction bases outside the gene matches: 6. CDR3 length: 16 amino acids. The CDR3 region has the DNA TGTGCCAGCAGTTTAGGGGACAGGCGGAAAAACACTGAAGCTTTCTTT. Translating it yields CASSLGDRRKNTEAFF.

This chain uses TRBV3-1 with TRBJ1-6, with TRBD1 matching over 7 bases. CDR1 and CDR2 (germline): LGHDT, YNNKEL (reference sequence). The trim removed 4 bases at V and 7 bases at J, leaving 13 bases unmatched. CDR3 length: 17 amino acids. The chain's CDR3 is CASSLHQGDVWNSPLHF. CDR3 DNA: TGTGCCAGCAGCCTACATCAGGGGGACGTCTGGAATTCACCCCTCCACTTT.

The rearrangement links TRBV4-3 to TRBJ2-4; perhaps TRBD2 as D (6 bases). Germline values: CDR1 LGHNA, CDR2 YSLEER. V was clipped by 4 bases and J by 5 bases, with 15 bases between them. CDR3 size: 15 residues. This chain's CDR3 is CASSPYAGPENIQYF. CDR3 DNA: TGCGCCAGCAGCCCCTACGCGGGGCCCGAAAACATTCAGTACTTC.

The chain uses TRBV6-1 and TRBJ1-2; D gene ambiguous. The CDR3 loop spans 14 amino acids. Germline CDR1 is MNHNS and CDR2 is SASEGT. V was pared by 6 bases and J by 0 bases, with 11 bases between. In nucleotides, the CDR3 is TGTGCCAGCAGCGACAACCCAACTAACTATGGCTACACCTTC. Translated, it gives CASSDNPTNYGYTF.

Worth noting for this clonotype: A much larger clone lies a single base off, so this may be a read error. This chain uses TRBV5-1 with TRBJ2-1; 8 nucleotides match TRBD2. The CDR3 loop spans 14 amino acids. Germline loops: CDR1 SGHRS, CDR2 YFSETQ. Trimming removed 6 bases from V and 11 bases from J; junction bases left unmatched: 13. The CDR3 coding sequence is TGCGCCAGCACCCCAGGGACTAGAGGGAATAAGCAGTTCTTC. This sequence encodes CASTPGTRGNKQFF. Drawing the rest from reference TRBV5-1 and TRBJ2-1, the complete variable domain is KAGVTQTPRYLIKTRGQQVTLSCSPISGHRSVSWYQQTPGQGLQFLFEYFSETQRNKGNFPGRFSGRQFSNSRSEMNVSTLELGDSALYLCASTPGTRGNKQFFGPGTRLTVL.

This clonotype was picked up a small number of times. V is TRBV24-1 and J is TRBJ2-2, with 14 bases lining up with TRBD2. With V trimmed by 1 base and J by 7 bases, 13 bases remained unmatched. The CDR3 sequence is 20 residues long. CDR1 and CDR2 (germline): KGHDR, SFDVKD. CDR3 sequence: CATSDFGGGGLAGAGGELFF. CDR3 coding DNA: TGTGCCACCAGTGATTTTGGAGGGGGGGGACTAGCGGGAGCCGGCGGGGAGCTGTTTTTT.

This chain links TRBV7-3 with TRBJ1-1; no clear D. The CDR3 is 13 amino acids. Germline CDR1 and CDR2: SGHTA and FQGTGA. The germline V and J ends were trimmed by 0 bases and 8 bases, with 10 bases remaining between them. The CDR3 sequence: CASSLTRQIEAFF. In DNA form, the CDR3 reads TGTGCCAGCAGCTTAACGAGGCAGATAGAAGCTTTCTTT.

In its sample, this clonotype was seen a few times. This may be a read error: a much more frequent sequence differs by one nucleotide. V gene TRBV5-1 combines with J gene TRBJ2-7, with D perhaps given as TRBD1 or TRBD2 (5 bases each). The CDR3 has 14 residues. The V and J ends lost 4 bases and 2 bases respectively, with 13 bases between them. CDR1 is SGHRS, CDR2 YFSETQ, per germline. The CDR3 here is CASSARDEPYEQYF. The CDR3 coding sequence is TGCGCCAGCAGCGCCCGGGACGAGCCCTACGAGCAGTACTTC.

The gene calls are TRBV4-2 and TRBJ2-3; perhaps TRBD2 as D (5 bases). In germline, CDR1 is LGHNA, CDR2 YNFKEQ. V was trimmed by 2 bases and J by 2 bases, leaving 11 bases between them. This CDR3 contains 15 residues. CDR3 bases: TGTGCCAGCAGCCAATATAGGGAGACCACAGATACGCAGTATTTT. Protein sequence: CASSQYRETTDTQYF.

The chain is built from TRBV6-1 and TRBJ1-2; tentatively, D is TRBD1 (5 bases). Germline V gene data show CDR1 as MNHNS and CDR2 as SASEGT. The CDR3 extends over 15 amino acids. With 8 bases removed from V and 6 bases from J, the gap between germline ends came to 22 bases. The CDR3 loop is CASVGIGGTKDGYTF. As DNA, the CDR3 is TGTGCCAGCGTTGGAATCGGGGGGACGAAAGATGGCTACACCTTC.

This clonotype was observed a handful of times. This chain connects TRBV7-3 to TRBJ2-3; 8 bases are a match to TRBD2. Germline-derived CDR1 and CDR2 are SGHTA and FQGTGA. The CDR3 loop spans 17 amino acids. The trim removed 3 bases at V and 2 bases at J, leaving 10 bases unmatched. The CDR3 DNA reads TGTGCCAGCAGCTTCCGGAGCGGGAGAGGTAACACAGATACGCAGTATTTT. This codes for CASSFRSGRGNTDTQYF.

A remark on this clonotype: Since a much larger clone is just one base distant, this may be a read error. The V call is TRBV20-1, the J call TRBJ2-4, with 7 positions matching TRBD2. From germline, CDR1 is DFQATT and CDR2 SNEGSKA (reference sequence). V dropped 7 bases and J dropped 0; count of bases not matched to a gene: 6. The CDR3 runs 14 residues. CDR3 DNA sequence: TGCAGTGGGGAGGGGTACACAGCCAAAAACATTCAGTACTTC. Its protein is CSGEGYTAKNIQYF.

The chain uses TRBV27 and TRBJ2-3; 14 bases agree with TRBD2. The CDR3 contains 16 residues. CDR1 MNHEY and CDR2 SMNVEV come from the germline V gene (reference sequence). The V segment lost 4 bases and the J segment 8 bases; nucleotides outside the gene matches: 8. The CDR3 nucleotides are TGTGCCAGCAGTTGGACTAGCGGGGGGCCCGGGAGTACGCAGTATTTT. Its protein is CASSWTSGGPGSTQYF.

This clonotype was seen a handful of times. J is TRBJ2-7 and V is TRBV4-1; tentatively, D is TRBD1 (5 bases). The CDR3 is 13 amino acids. The V and J ends lost 1 base and 5 bases respectively, with 9 bases between them. The germline V gene has CDR1 MGHRA and CDR2 YSYEKL. CDR3 region: CASSQVQQDEQYF. The DNA for the CDR3 is TGCGCCAGCAGCCAAGTACAACAGGACGAGCAGTACTTC.

As DNA, the CDR3 is TGTGCCAGCAGCTTAGGGCATCTCCGTAGGTCCGACGAGCAGTACTTC. Translated, it gives CASSLGHLRRSDEQYF. The chain is built from TRBV7-2 and TRBJ2-7; D uncertain. The V gene lost 1 base and the J gene lost 5 bases, with 18 bases spanning the gap. The CDR3 covers 16 residues. Germline lookup yields CDR1 SGHTA and CDR2 FQGNSA.

The table lists this clonotype with a few counts. The rearrangement uses TRBV7-2 and TRBJ2-7; 9 bases agree with TRBD1. V trimming: 4 bases; J trimming: 2 bases; junction bases outside the gene matches: 3. From germline, CDR1 is SGHTA and CDR2 FQGNSA. This CDR3 spans 14 amino acids. This CDR3 is CASSYRQGAYEQYF. The CDR3 coding sequence is TGTGCCAGCAGCTACCGACAGGGGGCCTACGAGCAGTACTTC.

CDR3 DNA: TGTGCCAGCAGCACACTGTCGGTCGGTGGCTACACCTTC. Its protein product is CASSTLSVGGYTF. The gene calls are TRBV6-2 or TRBV6-3 and TRBJ1-2; no reliable D call. V shed 6 bases and J shed 7 bases, with 15 bases lying between them. This CDR3 region has 13 residues. In germline, CDR1 is MNHEY, CDR2 SVGEGT.

V usage is TRBV5-1 and J usage is TRBJ1-2; no clear D. Germline CDR1 SGHRS, CDR2 YFSETQ. There are 13 residues in the CDR3. V was cut by 0 bases and J by 8 bases, with 11 bases left in between. For the CDR3, the DNA is TGCGCCAGCAGCTTGGCCAATGACGGGGGCTACACCTTC. Protein sequence: CASSLANDGGYTF.